This passage covers 8 T cell receptor beta chains from one sample sequenced in a study of prognosis after radiotherapy for stage I lung cancer. From genomic DNA, two-round multiplex PCR was used to amplify TCR beta CDR3. Used in first-round PCR were primers specific to each TRBV and TRBJ gene. In TCRdb, the multiplex PCR reads were re-called with MiXCR into one record per CDR3 protein. The sample contains about 15,000 distinct CDR3 sequences, roughly a third of which appear only once. The sample in question was PBMCs, obtained before or after stereotactic body radiation therapy (not recorded which). The receptor set was obtained from a donor aged 50 or older with non-small cell lung cancer.

This clonotype was observed a few times. Since the CDR3 does not end with the conserved phenylalanine or tryptophan, this likely comes from a read error. The rearrangement uses TRBV6-1 and TRBJ1-6, with D possibly matching TRBD1 (5 bases). Germline V gives CDR1 MNHNS, CDR2 SASEGT. This CDR3 is built from 17 residues. Here the CDR3 reads CGSSEWGGEGMNSPLHL. As DNA, the CDR3 is TGTGGCAGCAGTGAATGGGGAGGTGAGGGGATGAATTCACCCCTCCACCTT.

Only one count was recorded for this clonotype. This chain joins TRBV6-2 or TRBV6-3 and TRBJ1-1; TRBD1 matches at 8 bases. Germline V lookup: CDR1 MNHEY, CDR2 SVGEGT. The V segment lost 7 bases and the J segment 0 bases; nucleotides outside the gene matches: 4. The CDR3 length is 14 residues. For the CDR3, the DNA is TGTGCCAGCAAATTGGACAGGGTGAACACTGAAGCTTTCTTT. Protein product: CASKLDRVNTEAFF.

There are many counts of this clonotype. The V call is TRBV7-8, the J call TRBJ2-2; 9 nucleotides match TRBD2. The CDR3 is 14 amino acids. Per the germline V gene, CDR1 is SGHVS and CDR2 is FQNEAQ. J gave up 5 bases and V 5 bases, and 3 bases lay outside the gene matches. CDR3 protein: CASSRGRGTGELFF. CDR3 in DNA: TGTGCCAGCAGCCGCGGGAGGGGGACCGGGGAGCTGTTTTTT.

This rearrangement joins TRBV6-2 or TRBV6-3 to TRBJ2-3; perhaps TRBD1 as D (6 bases). CDR1 is MNHEY and CDR2 is SVGEGT in the germline V gene. V was cut by 6 bases and J by 11 bases, with 21 bases left in between. The CDR3 loop spans 14 amino acids. The DNA for the CDR3 is TGTGCCAGCAGATCCGGGACACTGGATTGGGTGCAGTATTTT. It is translated as CASRSGTLDWVQYF.

With respect to this clonotype: A much larger clone lies one base from this, so it may be a read error. The rearrangement links TRBV5-6 to TRBJ2-7, with D maybe TRBD2 (7 bases). Germline CDR1 is SGHDT and CDR2 is YYEEEE. This CDR3 spans 15 amino acids. V lost 5 bases and J lost 4, with 19 bases in between. CDR3 DNA: TGTGCCAGCAGATGGGGGGCGGGGGCCGCTTACGAGCAGTACTTC. Translated, it gives CASRWGAGAAYEQYF.

This clonotype is labeled medium-sized (0.01 to 0.1%). The J gene is TRBJ2-3, the V gene TRBV6-1; 8 bases align to TRBD1. The V segment lost 8 bases and the J segment 2 bases; nucleotides outside the gene matches: 9. From germline, CDR1 is MNHNS and CDR2 SASEGT. CDR3 length: 15 amino acids. CDR3 nucleotide sequence: TGTGCCAGCCAAACCGGGACAGGAGACACAGATACGCAGTATTTT. Protein sequence: CASQTGTGDTDTQYF.

The table lists this clonotype with many counts. This chain links TRBV9 with TRBJ2-5, with TRBD2 matching over 10 bases. J gave up 2 bases and V 0 bases, and 4 bases lay outside the gene matches. Germline loops: CDR1 SGDLS, CDR2 YYNGEE. The CDR3 totals 16 residues. The CDR3 reads CASSVGTSGNQETQYF. The CDR3, as DNA: TGTGCCAGCAGCGTAGGGACTAGCGGAAATCAAGAGACCCAGTACTTC.

This chain connects TRBV12-3 or TRBV12-4 to TRBJ1-6, with TRBD1 matching 9 bases. The CDR3 is 15 amino acids. Unmatched junction bases numbered 6, after V lost 5 bases and J lost 7 bases. The CDR3 DNA reads as TGTGCCAGCAGTCCGCGGGACAGGGACAATTCACCCCTCCACTTT. Its translation is CASSPRDRDNSPLHF.